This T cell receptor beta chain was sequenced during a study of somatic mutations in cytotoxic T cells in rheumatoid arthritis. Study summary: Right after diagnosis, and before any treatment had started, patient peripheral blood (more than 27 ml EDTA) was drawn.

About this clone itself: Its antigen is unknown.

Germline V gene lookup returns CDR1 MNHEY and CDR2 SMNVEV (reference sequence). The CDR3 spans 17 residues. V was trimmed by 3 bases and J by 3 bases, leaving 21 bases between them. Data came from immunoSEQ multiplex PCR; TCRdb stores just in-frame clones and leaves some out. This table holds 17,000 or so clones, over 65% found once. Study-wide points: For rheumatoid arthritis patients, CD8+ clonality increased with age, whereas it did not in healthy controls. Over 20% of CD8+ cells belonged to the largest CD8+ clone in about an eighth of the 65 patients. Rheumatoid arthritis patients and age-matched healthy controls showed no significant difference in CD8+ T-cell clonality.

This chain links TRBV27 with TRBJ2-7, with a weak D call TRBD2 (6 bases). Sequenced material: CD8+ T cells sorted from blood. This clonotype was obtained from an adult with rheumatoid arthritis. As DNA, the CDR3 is TGTGCCAGCAGTTTCTCTGCTAGCGAACACCTGAACTACGAGCAGTACTTC. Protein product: CASSFSASEHLNYEQYF.